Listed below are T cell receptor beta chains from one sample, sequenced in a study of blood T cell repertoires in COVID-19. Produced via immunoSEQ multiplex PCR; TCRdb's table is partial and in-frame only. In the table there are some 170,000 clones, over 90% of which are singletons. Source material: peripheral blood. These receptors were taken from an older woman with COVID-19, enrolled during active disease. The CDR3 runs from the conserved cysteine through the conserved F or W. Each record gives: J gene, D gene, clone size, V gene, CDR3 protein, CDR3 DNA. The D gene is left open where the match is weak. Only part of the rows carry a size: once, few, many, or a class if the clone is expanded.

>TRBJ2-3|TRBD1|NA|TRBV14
CASRRTGGGRDTQYF
TGTGCCAGCAGAAGGACAGGGGGTGGAAGGGATACGCAGTATTTT
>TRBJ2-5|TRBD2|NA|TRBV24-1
CATSDLVSGDQETQYF
TGTGCCACCAGTGATTTGGTTAGCGGGGACCAAGAGACCCAGTACTTC
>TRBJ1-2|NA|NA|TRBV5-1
CATKWDTDNYGYTF
TGCGCCACTAAATGGGACACCGATAACTATGGCTACACCTTC
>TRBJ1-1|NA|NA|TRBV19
CASRLGRGRGMNTEAFF
TGTGCCAGTAGGTTGGGGAGGGGAAGGGGGATGAACACTGAAGCTTTCTTT
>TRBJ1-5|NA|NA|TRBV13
CASSFGQNSNQPQHF
TGTGCCAGCAGCTTTGGGCAGAATAGCAATCAGCCCCAGCATTTT
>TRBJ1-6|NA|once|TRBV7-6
CASSLEAGGRNSPLHF
TGTGCCAGCAGCTTAGAAGCGGGCGGTCGGAATTCACCCCTCCACTTT
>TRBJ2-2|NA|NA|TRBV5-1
CASSFQGLSNTGELFF
TGCGCCAGCAGCTTCCAGGGGCTATCGAACACCGGGGAGCTGTTTTTT
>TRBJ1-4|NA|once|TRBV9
CASSVFGERVGEKLFF
TGTGCCAGCAGCGTTTTCGGGGAAAGGGTTGGTGAAAAACTGTTTTTT
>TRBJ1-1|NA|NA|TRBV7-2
CASSLRLGHFLGTEAFF
TGTGCCAGCAGCCTTAGATTGGGACACTTCTTAGGCACTGAAGCTTTCTTT
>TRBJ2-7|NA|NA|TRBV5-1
CASSPAIGRRDSTYEQYF
TGCGCCAGCAGCCCGGCTATCGGTCGTCGGGACTCTACCTACGAGCAGTACTTC
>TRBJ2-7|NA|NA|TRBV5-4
CASSLDTSNEQYF
TGTGCCAGCAGCTTGGATACTAGCAACGAGCAGTACTTC
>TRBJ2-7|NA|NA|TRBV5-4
CASSLAGTPKPEQYF
TGTGCCAGCAGCTTAGCCGGGACTCCTAAGCCCGAGCAGTACTTC
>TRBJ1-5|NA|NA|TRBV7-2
CASSAVPRGSNQPQHF
TGTGCCAGCAGCGCAGTACCACGCGGCAGCAATCAGCCCCAGCATTTT
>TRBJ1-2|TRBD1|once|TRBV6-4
CASSDSGGSNYGYTF
TGTGCCAGCAGTGACTCAGGGGGCTCTAACTATGGCTACACCTTC
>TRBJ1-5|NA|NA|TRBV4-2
CASSQDGGTGGNQPQHF
TGTGCCAGCAGCCAAGATGGCGGAACCGGGGGCAATCAGCCCCAGCATTTT
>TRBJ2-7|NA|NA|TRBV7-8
CASSLGVEAYEQYF
TGTGCCAGCAGCTTAGGTGTTGAGGCCTACGAGCAGTACTTC
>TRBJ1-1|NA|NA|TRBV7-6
CASSLIPGGNTEAFF
TGTGCCAGCAGCTTAATCCCCGGGGGGAACACTGAAGCTTTCTTT
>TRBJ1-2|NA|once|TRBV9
CASSVGTANYGYTF
TGTGCCAGCAGCGTAGGGACAGCTAACTATGGCTACACCTTC
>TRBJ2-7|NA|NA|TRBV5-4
CASSREARGEQYF
TGTGCCAGCAGCCGAGAGGCGCGGGGAGAGCAGTACTTC
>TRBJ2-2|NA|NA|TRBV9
CASAAGTNTGELFF
TGTGCCAGTGCGGCCGGTACGAACACCGGGGAGCTGTTTTTT
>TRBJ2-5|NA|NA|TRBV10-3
CAISYQETQYF
TGTGCCATCAGCTACCAAGAGACCCAGTACTTC
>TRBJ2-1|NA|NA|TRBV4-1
CASSQDRQRPYNEQFF
TGCGCCAGCAGCCAAGATCGCCAGCGTCCCTACAATGAGCAGTTCTTC
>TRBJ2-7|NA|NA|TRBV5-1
CASSPPGGGKSYEQYF
TGCGCCAGCAGCCCTCCTGGCGGGGGCAAATCCTACGAGCAGTACTTC
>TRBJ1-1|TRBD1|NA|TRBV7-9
CASSFDLTGGTEAFF
TGTGCCAGCAGCTTCGACCTTACAGGGGGCACTGAAGCTTTCTTT
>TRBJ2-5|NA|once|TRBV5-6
CASSIRMGPRTSQYF
TGTGCCAGCAGCATCCGAATGGGGCCCAGGACGTCCCAGTACTTC
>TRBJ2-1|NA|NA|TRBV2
CASSERGIPSYNEQFF
TGTGCCAGCAGTGAACGGGGAATACCATCCTACAATGAGCAGTTCTTC
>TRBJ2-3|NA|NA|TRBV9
CASSASITGDTQYF
TGTGCCAGCAGCGCCAGTATTACGGGAGATACGCAGTATTTT
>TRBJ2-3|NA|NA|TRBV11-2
CASSSLVLRGRNTQYF
TGTGCCAGCAGCTCATTGGTCTTGAGGGGGAGAAATACGCAGTATTTT
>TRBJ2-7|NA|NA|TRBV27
CASSLDRSSYEQYF
TGTGCCAGCAGTTTAGACAGGAGCTCCTACGAGCAGTACTTC
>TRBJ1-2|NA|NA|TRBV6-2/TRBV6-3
CASSSGVGYTF
TGTGCCAGCAGTTCAGGGGTCGGCTACACCTTC
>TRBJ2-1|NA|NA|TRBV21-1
CASSKHTTGTSGSNSLMYNEQFF
TGTGCCAGCAGCAAACATACGACCGGGACTAGCGGTTCCAACAGCTTGATGTACAATGAGCAGTTCTTC
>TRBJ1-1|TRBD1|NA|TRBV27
CASSPTVPGQGTEAFF
TGTGCCAGCAGTCCCACCGTCCCGGGACAGGGAACTGAAGCTTTCTTT
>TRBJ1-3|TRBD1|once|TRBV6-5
CASSTQGAVGNTIYF
TGTGCCAGCAGTACACAGGGGGCTGTTGGAAACACCATATATTTT
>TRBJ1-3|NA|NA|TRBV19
CASSDGHGNTIYF
TGTGCCAGTAGTGATGGGCATGGAAACACCATATATTTT